This T cell receptor beta chain originates from a study of cytomegalovirus exposure and HLA in healthy donors. Study information: Caucasian-associated ancestry cluster membership applied to about 80% of a few hundred genotyped donors.

Whole-study results and caveats: In a later analysis, TCR beta V- and J-gene trimming was associated with a missense DCLRE1C variant. Earlier analysis yielded a pattern in which most TCR beta V segments were productive about 87% or about 30% of the time.

Notes on this clone: Its antigen remains unknown.

The V segment lost 0 bases and the J segment 7 bases; nucleotides outside the gene matches: 4. The CDR3 spans 14 residues. Germline assignment: CDR1 SGHRS and CDR2 YFSETQ. Primers included in the PCR were 60 Vbeta and 13 Jbeta primers. Assay used: immunoSEQ multiplex PCR; TCRdb lists only in-frame clones, some missing. The record lists tens of thousands of clones, of which the ten most abundant hold 3.5% to 4.5%. The origin of this receptor is a man younger than 30 in good health and CMV-seropositive. The chain links TRBV5-1 to TRBJ1-1, with 9 bases identical to TRBD1. What was sequenced was PBMCs. The CDR3 region is CASSLGDRAGEAFF. The CDR3 bases are TGCGCCAGCAGCTTGGGGGACAGGGCCGGTGAAGCTTTCTTT.